A single TCR beta chain is shown here with its context. The sample originates from a study of blood T cell repertoires in COVID-19. Clones were sequenced by immunoSEQ multiplex PCR, and TCRdb holds only the in-frame ones, with some missing. Altogether about 300,000 clones are present, 88% being singletons, with the ten largest covering over 6%. The sequencing input was peripheral blood. The clonotype comes from a woman in her thirties who had recovered from COVID-19.

As DNA, the CDR3 is TGTGCCAGCAGTTCGACAGGGGGTACGGGTGAGCAGTTCTTC. It is translated as CASSSTGGTGEQFF. This chain joins TRBV7-9 and TRBJ2-1; 9 nucleotides align to TRBD1. The junction had 9 bases not matched to a gene; V was cut back by 6 bases and J by 9 bases. CDR1 is SEHNR and CDR2 is FQNEAQ in the germline V gene (reference sequence). CDR3 length: 14 residues.